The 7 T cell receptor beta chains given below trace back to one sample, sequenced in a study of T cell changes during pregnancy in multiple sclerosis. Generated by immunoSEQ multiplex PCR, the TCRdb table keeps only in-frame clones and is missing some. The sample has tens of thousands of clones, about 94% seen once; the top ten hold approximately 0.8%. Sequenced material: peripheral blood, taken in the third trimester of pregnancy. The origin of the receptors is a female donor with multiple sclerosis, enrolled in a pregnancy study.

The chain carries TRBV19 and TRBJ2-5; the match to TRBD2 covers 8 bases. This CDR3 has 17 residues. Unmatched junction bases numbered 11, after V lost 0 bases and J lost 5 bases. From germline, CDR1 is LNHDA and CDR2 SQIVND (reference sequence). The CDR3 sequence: CASSIDLSGGPGETQYF. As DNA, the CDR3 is TGTGCCAGTAGTATAGATCTATCGGGAGGGCCGGGGGAGACCCAGTACTTC.

CDR3 protein: CASGQGENTEAFF. The CDR3 DNA is TGTGCCAGCGGACAGGGCGAGAACACTGAAGCTTTCTTT. This chain uses TRBV6-1 with TRBJ1-1; 8 bases match TRBD1. V lost 8 bases, J lost 1 base, and 3 bases stayed unmatched. The CDR3 covers 13 residues. Looked up from germline, CDR1 is MNHNS and CDR2 is SASEGT.

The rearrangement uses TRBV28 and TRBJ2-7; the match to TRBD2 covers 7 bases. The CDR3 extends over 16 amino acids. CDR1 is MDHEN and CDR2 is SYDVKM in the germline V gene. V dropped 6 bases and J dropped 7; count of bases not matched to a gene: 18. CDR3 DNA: TGTGCCAGCAGCCCAATAGGGGCCGGGGGGTCGTGGGAGCAGTACTTC. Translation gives CASSPIGAGGSWEQYF.

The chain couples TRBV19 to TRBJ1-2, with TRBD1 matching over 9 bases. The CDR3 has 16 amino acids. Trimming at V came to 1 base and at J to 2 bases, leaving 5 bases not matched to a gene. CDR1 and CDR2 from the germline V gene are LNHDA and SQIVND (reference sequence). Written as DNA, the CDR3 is TGTGCCAGTAGTATAGGCGGGACAGGGTCCAACTATGGCTACACCTTC. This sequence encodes CASSIGGTGSNYGYTF.

This CDR3 reads CASSPPLAGGYKNIQYF. In DNA form, the CDR3 reads TGTGCCAGCAGCCCACCCCTAGCGGGAGGGTACAAAAACATTCAGTACTTC. The chain has TRBV7-8 and TRBJ2-4; 12 nucleotides line up with TRBD2. The trim removed 5 bases at V and 3 bases at J, leaving 8 bases unmatched. The CDR3 extends over 17 amino acids. The germline gives CDR1 SGHVS, CDR2 FQNEAQ. The full variable domain, rest sourced from reference TRBV7-8 and TRBJ2-4, is GAGVSQSPRYKVAKRGQDVALRCDPISGHVSLFWYQQALGQGPEFLTYFQNEAQLDKSGLPSDRFFAERPEGSVSTLKIQRTQQEDSAVYLCASSPPLAGGYKNIQYFGAGTRLSVL.

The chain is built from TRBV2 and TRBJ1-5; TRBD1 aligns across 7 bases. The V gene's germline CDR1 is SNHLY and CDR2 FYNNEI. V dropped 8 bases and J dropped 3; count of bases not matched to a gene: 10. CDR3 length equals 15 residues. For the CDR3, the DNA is TGTGCCAGCGGCGGTGCAGGGGGGAACAATCAGCCCCAGCATTTT. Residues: CASGGAGGNNQPQHF.

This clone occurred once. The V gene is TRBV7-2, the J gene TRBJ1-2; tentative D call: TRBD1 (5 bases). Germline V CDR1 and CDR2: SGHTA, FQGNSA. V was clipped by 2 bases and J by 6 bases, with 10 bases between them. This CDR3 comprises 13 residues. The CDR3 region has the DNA TGTGCCAGCAGCTTAAGGGGAGGGAATGGCTACACCTTC. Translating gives CASSLRGGNGYTF. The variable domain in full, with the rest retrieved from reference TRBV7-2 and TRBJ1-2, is GAGVSQSPSNKVTEKGKDVELRCDPISGHTALYWYRQSLGQGLEFLIYFQGNSAPDKSGLPSDRFSAERTGGSVSTLTIQRTQQEDSAVYLCASSLRGGNGYTFGSGTRLTVV.